This TCR beta chain stems from a study of blood T cell repertoires in COVID-19. About the research overall: The analysed material was cDNA or gDNA that came from T cells, B-cell-depleted T cells, or PBMCs.

Germline values: CDR1 MNHEY, CDR2 SMNVEV (reference sequence). Losses at the gene ends were 4 bases for V and 3 bases for J; bases not matched to a gene: 5. The CDR3 contains 14 residues. Using immunoSEQ multiplex PCR, the repertoire was profiled, and TCRdb retains in-frame clones only, with some absent. The repertoire has roughly 260,000 clones, 75% to 95% of them found once; the top ten carry approximately 2.6%. The chain couples TRBV27 to TRBJ1-1; 7 positions match TRBD1. This TCR derives from a young adult with COVID-19, enrolled during active disease. The sample taken for sequencing was peripheral blood. CDR3 amino acids: CASSSTTGHTEAFF. The DNA for the CDR3 is TGTGCCAGCAGTTCCACGACAGGGCACACTGAAGCTTTCTTT.